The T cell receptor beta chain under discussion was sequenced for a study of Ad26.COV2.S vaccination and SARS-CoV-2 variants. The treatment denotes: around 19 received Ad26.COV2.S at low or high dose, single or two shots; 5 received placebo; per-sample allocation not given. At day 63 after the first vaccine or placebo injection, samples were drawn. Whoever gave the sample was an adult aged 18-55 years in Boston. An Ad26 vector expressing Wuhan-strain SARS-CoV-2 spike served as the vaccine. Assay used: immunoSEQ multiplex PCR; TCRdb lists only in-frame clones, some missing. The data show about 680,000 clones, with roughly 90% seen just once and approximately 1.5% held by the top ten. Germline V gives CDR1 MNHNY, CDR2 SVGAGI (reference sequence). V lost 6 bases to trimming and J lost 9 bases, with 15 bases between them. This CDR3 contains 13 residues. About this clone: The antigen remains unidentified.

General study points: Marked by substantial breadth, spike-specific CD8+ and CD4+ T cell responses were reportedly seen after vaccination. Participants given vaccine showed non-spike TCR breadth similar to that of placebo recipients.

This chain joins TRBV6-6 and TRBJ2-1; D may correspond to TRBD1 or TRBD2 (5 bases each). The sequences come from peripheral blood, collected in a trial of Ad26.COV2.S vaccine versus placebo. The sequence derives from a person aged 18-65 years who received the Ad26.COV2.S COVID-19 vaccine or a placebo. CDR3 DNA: TGTGCCAGCAGCCCCGCTAGCCAGGGTGAGCAGTTCTTC. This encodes CASSPASQGEQFF.